Shown below are 15 T cell receptor beta chains from a single sample sequenced in a study of T-cell reconstitution after alpha-beta-depleted transplantation in children. Unique molecular identifiers tagged the TCRbeta library. TCRdb fed the PCR reads into MiXCR, producing one record per CDR3 protein. The repertoire includes 200,000 to 300,000 distinct CDR3 sequences, under 30% of them detected once, and more than 4.5% sits in the top ten. Material: PBMCs, mostly from graft donor cells, obtained 360 days after TCRalphabeta/CD19-depleted stem cell transplant. The receptors shown here come from a female patient aged 2-10 years who had a stem cell transplant for congenital amegakaryocytic thrombocytopenia, so the T cells may come from the graft donor.

The V call is TRBV7-2, the J call TRBJ2-7; no firm D call. Trimming shortened V by 6 bases and J by 4 bases, and 10 bases separated the two germline ends. Germline CDR1 is SGHTA and CDR2 is FQGNSA. This CDR3 is 12 amino acids long. The CDR3: CASRPRGYEQYF. In nucleotides, the CDR3 is TGTGCCAGCAGACCCCGTGGTTACGAGCAGTACTTC.

This rearrangement joins TRBV12-3 or TRBV12-4 to TRBJ2-5; D not certain. CDR3 length: 14 amino acids. V was trimmed by 6 bases and J by 2 bases, leaving 13 bases between them. The CDR3 sequence is CASSNPNRQETQYF. For the CDR3, the DNA is TGTGCCAGCAGCAATCCAAACCGACAAGAGACCCAGTACTTC.

This clonotype turned up a few times. The rearrangement joins TRBV20-1 to TRBJ1-3; tentatively, D is TRBD1 (6 bases). Germline assignment: CDR1 DFQATT and CDR2 SNEGSKA (reference sequence). The CDR3 runs to 14 residues. Trimming cost V 0 bases and J 1 base, with 7 bases left between them. The CDR3 here is CSARDTGSGNTIYF. CDR3 DNA: TGCAGTGCTAGAGATACAGGGTCTGGAAACACCATATATTTT.

This clonotype came up many times. CDR3 sequence: CASSRTGGMSGNTIYF. CDR3 coding DNA: TGTGCCAGCAGCCGAACAGGGGGCATGTCTGGAAACACCATATATTTT. This chain uses TRBV12-3 or TRBV12-4 with TRBJ1-3; 9 bases fit TRBD1. The CDR3 covers 16 residues. Trimming cost V 6 bases and J 1 base; bases outside gene matches: 7.

This clonotype was detected a few times. This chain connects TRBV9 to TRBJ2-3; D perhaps matches TRBD1 (6 bases). The germline V gene has CDR1 SGDLS and CDR2 YYNGEE. CDR3 length: 17 residues. V gave up 5 bases and J gave up 4 bases, with 23 bases separating them. The CDR3: CASSDRFDRPTSDTQYF. The CDR3 DNA is TGTGCCAGCAGTGATAGATTTGACAGGCCCACCTCAGATACGCAGTATTTT.

Many counts were recorded for this clonotype. The V and J genes are TRBV5-1 and TRBJ2-2; unclear D gene. Trimming pared 0 bases from V and 1 base from J, leaving 10 bases between. The CDR3 sequence is 16 residues long. Germline values: CDR1 SGHRS, CDR2 YFSETQ. Written as DNA, the CDR3 is TGCGCCAGCAGCTTGGCCCTCTTAGAGAACACCGGGGAGCTGTTTTTT. Its protein is CASSLALLENTGELFF.

This clonotype was seen a handful of times. The chain links TRBV24-1 to TRBJ2-1; the match to TRBD2 covers 13 bases. The CDR3 runs to 14 residues. The ends lost 11 bases at V and 9 bases at J; junction bases unmatched: 9. Germline CDR1 KGHDR, CDR2 SFDVKD. The CDR3 sequence: CANKGLAGCGEQFF. The CDR3 DNA follows: TGTGCCAACAAGGGACTAGCGGGGTGTGGTGAGCAGTTCTTC.

There are many counts of this clonotype. V and J are TRBV20-1 and TRBJ2-1, with D perhaps being TRBD1 or TRBD2 (5 bases each). Trimming shortened V by 1 base and J by 11 bases, and 15 bases separated the two germline ends. CDR3 length equals 13 residues. Per germline, CDR1 DFQATT and CDR2 SNEGSKA (reference sequence). The CDR3 reads CSARVSSLGQQFF. CDR3 nucleotide sequence: TGCAGTGCTAGAGTTTCGAGTTTGGGACAGCAGTTCTTC.

The chain employs TRBV30 and TRBJ2-7; TRBD2 is a possible D gene (6 bases). Germline V gene data show CDR1 as GTSNPN and CDR2 as SVGIG (reference sequence). This CDR3 comprises 13 residues. Between the trimmed V and J ends, which lost 3 bases and 2 bases, there was a span of 11 bases. The chain's CDR3 is CAWSLRGTYEQYF. Written as DNA, the CDR3 is TGTGCCTGGAGCTTACGGGGGACCTACGAGCAGTACTTC.

V usage is TRBV12-3 or TRBV12-4 and J usage is TRBJ2-1; unclear D gene. The germline V and J ends were trimmed by 6 bases and 4 bases, with 16 bases remaining between them. The CDR3 consists of 15 residues. DNA of the CDR3: TGTGCCAGCAGCCCCGCCCTGGGGTGGTACAATGAGCAGTTCTTC. As protein: CASSPALGWYNEQFF.

This clonotype showed up just a few times. CDR3 amino acids: CACGYREGDSPLHF. In DNA, the CDR3 is TGTGCCTGCGGATACAGGGAAGGTGATTCACCCCTCCACTTT. The V call is TRBV2, the J call TRBJ1-6; D might be TRBD1 (6 bases). Germline lookup yields CDR1 SNHLY and CDR2 FYNNEI. Trimming removed 11 bases at V and 8 bases at J, with 19 bases between. The CDR3 extends over 14 amino acids.

This clonotype has at least ten counts. This chain uses TRBV4-3 with TRBJ2-7, with TRBD1 matching 10 bases. Germline V gene lookup returns CDR1 LGHNA and CDR2 YSLEER. This CDR3 is 16 amino acids long. Losses at the gene ends were 2 bases for V and 5 bases for J; bases not matched to a gene: 9. The CDR3 DNA reads as TGCGCCAGCAGCCAATTCACCGGGACAGGGGCCCACGAGCAGTACTTC. Translation gives CASSQFTGTGAHEQYF.

The chain carries TRBV20-1 and TRBJ1-1; perhaps TRBD1 as D (6 bases). Trimming stripped 2 bases from V and 5 bases from J, with 12 bases between. CDR1 and CDR2 (germline): DFQATT, SNEGSKA (reference sequence). The CDR3 length is 13 residues. CDR3: CSARPGASTEAFF. CDR3 in DNA: TGCAGTGCTAGACCAGGGGCGAGTACTGAAGCTTTCTTT.

Concerning this clonotype: A read error is possible here, since a much larger clone lies one base away. The chain carries TRBV2 and TRBJ2-7, with D possibly matching TRBD1 (5 bases). The germline V gene encodes CDR1 SNHLY and CDR2 FYNNEI. The CDR3 loop spans 12 amino acids. Trimming took 6 bases from V and 3 from J, leaving 9 bases between them. The CDR3 bases are TGTGCCAGCAGAAACGACAGCTACGAGCAGTACTTC. It is translated as CASRNDSYEQYF.

This clonotype was recorded many times. The chain combines TRBV27 with TRBJ2-3; 8 bases are a match to TRBD2. The germline gives CDR1 MNHEY, CDR2 SMNVEV (reference sequence). CDR3 length: 15 residues. V gave up 5 bases and J gave up 4 bases; unmatched junction bases: 8. This CDR3 is CASSVSGSPSDTQYF. The DNA of the CDR3 is TGTGCCAGCAGTGTAAGCGGGAGCCCCTCAGATACGCAGTATTTT.